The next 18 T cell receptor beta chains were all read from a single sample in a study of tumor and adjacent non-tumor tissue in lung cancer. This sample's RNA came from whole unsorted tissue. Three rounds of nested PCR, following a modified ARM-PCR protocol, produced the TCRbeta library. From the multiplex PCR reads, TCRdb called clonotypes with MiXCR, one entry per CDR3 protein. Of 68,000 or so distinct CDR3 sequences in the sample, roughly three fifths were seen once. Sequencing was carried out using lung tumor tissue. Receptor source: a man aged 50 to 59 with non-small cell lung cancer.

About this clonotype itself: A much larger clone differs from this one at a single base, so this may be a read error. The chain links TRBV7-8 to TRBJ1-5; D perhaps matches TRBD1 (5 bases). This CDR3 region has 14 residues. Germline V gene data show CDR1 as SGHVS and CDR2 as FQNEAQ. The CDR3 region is CASSQNRSGQSQHF. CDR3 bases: TGTGCCAGCAGCCAGAACAGGAGCGGTCAGTCCCAGCATTTT.

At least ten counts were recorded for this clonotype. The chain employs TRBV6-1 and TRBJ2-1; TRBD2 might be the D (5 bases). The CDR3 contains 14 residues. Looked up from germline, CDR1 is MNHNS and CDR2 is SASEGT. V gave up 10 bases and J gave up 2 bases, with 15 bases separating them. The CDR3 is CATYRTRPYNEQFF. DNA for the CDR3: TGTGCCACCTACCGGACTCGGCCCTACAATGAGCAGTTCTTC.

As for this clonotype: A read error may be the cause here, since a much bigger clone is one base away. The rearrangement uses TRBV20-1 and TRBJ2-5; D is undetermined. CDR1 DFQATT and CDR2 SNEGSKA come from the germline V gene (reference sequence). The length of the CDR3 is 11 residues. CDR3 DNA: TGCAATGCTAATAAAGTCGAGACCCAGTACTTC. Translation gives CNANKVETQYF.

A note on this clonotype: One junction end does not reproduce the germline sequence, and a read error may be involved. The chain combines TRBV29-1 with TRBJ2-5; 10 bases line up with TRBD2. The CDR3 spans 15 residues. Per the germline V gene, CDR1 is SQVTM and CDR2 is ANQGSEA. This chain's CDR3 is CSGGRSSGSRETRYF. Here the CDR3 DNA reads TGCAGTGGTGGGCGGTCTAGCGGGAGTCGGGAGACCCGGTACTTC.

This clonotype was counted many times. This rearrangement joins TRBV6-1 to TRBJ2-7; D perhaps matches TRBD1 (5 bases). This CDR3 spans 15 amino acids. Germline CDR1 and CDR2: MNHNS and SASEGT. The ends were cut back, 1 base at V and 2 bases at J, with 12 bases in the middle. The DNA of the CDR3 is TGTGCCAGCAGTGAAGTGGTACAGGCAACCTACGAGCAGTACTTC. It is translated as CASSEVVQATYEQYF.

CDR3 residues: CASSLDGQGRNEQFF. CDR3 nucleotide sequence: TGTGCCAGCAGCTTGGACGGACAGGGTCGCAATGAGCAGTTCTTC. The genes are TRBV11-1 and TRBJ2-1, with 8 positions matching TRBD1. Germline lookup yields CDR1 SGHAT and CDR2 FQDESV (reference sequence). With 3 bases clipped from V and 6 bases from J, the junction kept 7 bases outside the gene matches. CDR3 size: 15 residues.

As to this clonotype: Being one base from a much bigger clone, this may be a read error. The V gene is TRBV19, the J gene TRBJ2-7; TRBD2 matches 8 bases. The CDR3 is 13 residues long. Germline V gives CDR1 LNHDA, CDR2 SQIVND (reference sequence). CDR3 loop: CVSSTSGSYEQYF. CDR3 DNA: TGTGTCAGTAGTACTAGCGGCTCCTACGAGCAGTACTTC.

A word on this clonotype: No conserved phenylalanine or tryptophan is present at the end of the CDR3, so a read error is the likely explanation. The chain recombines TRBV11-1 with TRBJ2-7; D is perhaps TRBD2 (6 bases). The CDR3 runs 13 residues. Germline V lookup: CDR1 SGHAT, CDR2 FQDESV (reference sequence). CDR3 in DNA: TGTGTCAGCAGATTATCGGGACTCTTGGAGCAGTACCTC. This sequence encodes CVSRLSGLLEQYL.

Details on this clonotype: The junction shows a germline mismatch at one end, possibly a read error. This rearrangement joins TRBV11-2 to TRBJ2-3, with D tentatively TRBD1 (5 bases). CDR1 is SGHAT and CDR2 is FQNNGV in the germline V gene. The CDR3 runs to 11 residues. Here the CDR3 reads CANSHTGTQYF. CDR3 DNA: TGTGCTAACAGCCACACAGGTACGCAGTATTTT.

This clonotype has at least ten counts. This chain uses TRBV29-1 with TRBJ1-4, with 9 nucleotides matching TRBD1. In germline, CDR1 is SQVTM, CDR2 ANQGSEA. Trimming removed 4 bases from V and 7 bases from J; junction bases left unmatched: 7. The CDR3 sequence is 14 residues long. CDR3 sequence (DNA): TGCAGCGTTGGGTCCGGGGACAGGGCTGAAAAACTGTTTTTT. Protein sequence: CSVGSGDRAEKLFF.

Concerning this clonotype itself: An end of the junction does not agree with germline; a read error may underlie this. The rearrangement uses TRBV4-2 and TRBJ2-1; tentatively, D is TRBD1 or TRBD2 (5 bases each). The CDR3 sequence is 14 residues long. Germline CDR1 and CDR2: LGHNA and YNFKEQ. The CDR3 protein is CASSQGESQHEQFF. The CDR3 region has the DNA TGTGCCAGCAGCCAGGGGGAATCCCAGCATGAGCAGTTCTTT.

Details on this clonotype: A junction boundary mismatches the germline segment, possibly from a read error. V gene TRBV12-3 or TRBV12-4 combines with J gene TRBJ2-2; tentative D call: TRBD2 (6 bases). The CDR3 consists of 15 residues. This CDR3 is CASSLTGGHTGEVFF. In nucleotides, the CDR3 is TGTGCCAGCAGCTTAACAGGAGGGCACACCGGGGAGGTGTTTTTT.

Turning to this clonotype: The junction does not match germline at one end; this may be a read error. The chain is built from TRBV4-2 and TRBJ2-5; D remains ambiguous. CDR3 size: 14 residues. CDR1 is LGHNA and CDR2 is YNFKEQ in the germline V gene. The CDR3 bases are TGTGCCAGCAGCTTAGAACGGCTCCAAGAGACCCAGTATTTC. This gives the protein CASSLERLQETQYF.

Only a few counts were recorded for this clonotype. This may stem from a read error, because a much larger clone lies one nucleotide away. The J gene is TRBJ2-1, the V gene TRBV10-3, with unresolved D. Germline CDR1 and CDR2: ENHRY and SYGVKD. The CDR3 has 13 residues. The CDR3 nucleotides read TGTACCATCAGTGACGAGGTGGACAATGAGCAGTTCTTC. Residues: CTISDEVDNEQFF.

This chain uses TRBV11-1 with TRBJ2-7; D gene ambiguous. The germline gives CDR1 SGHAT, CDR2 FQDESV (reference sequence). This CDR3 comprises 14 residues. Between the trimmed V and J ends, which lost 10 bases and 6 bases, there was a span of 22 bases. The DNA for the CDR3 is TGTGCCAACAGTTTATGGCAGCGTAACGGCGAGCAGTACTTC. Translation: CANSLWQRNGEQYF.

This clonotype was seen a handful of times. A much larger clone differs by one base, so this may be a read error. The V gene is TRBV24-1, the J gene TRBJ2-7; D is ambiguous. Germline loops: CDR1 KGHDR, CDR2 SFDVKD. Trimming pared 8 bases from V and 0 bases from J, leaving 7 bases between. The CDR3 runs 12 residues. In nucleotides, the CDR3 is TGTGCCACCATTCCAGGCTCCTACGAGCAGTACTTC. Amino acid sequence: CATIPGSYEQYF.

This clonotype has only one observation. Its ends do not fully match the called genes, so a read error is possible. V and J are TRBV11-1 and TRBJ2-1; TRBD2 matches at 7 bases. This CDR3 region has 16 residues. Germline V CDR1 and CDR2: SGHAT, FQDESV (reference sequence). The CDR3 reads CASSLTATSHYNEQFF. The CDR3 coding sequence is TGTGCGAGCAGCTTAACTGCGACTAGCCACTACAATGAGCAGTTCTTC.

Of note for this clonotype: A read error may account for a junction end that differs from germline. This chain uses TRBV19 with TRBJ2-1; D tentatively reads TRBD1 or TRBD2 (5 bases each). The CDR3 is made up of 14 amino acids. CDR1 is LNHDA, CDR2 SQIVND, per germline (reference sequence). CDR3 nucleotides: TGTGCCAGTACCCACCGGGACGGCAACAATGAGAAGTTCTTC. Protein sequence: CASTHRDGNNEKFF.